This TCR beta chain was identified during a study of T cell repertoires in cytomegalovirus infection. Study-wide background: Based on public TCR beta signatures, there were indications of CMV infection and of a matching HLA type. Findings of the study overall: The study found HLA-C-restricted CMV-specific TCR beta clonotypes dominating the ex vivo response.

TCRdb ran MiXCR on the reads and lists one entry per CDR3 protein. The sample has about half a million distinct CDR3 sequences; 30% to 40% are singletons. This clonotype was counted once. Its cognate antigen is unknown. This CDR3 has 13 amino acids. The germline V gene encodes CDR1 GTSNPN and CDR2 SVGIG (reference sequence). V trimming: 8 bases; J trimming: 3 bases; junction bases outside the gene matches: 7. V and J are TRBV30 and TRBJ2-3; TRBD2 aligns across 8 bases. This material consisted of cultured PBMCs, taken from culture after CMV antigen stimulation. The receptor was derived from a human donor in good health (CMV status not recorded). Some clones in this sample may be carry-over from other donors' samples. The CDR3 is CAHSGMTTDTQYF. For the CDR3, the DNA is TGTGCCCATAGCGGGATGACGACAGATACGCAGTATTTT. Complete variable domain (other parts from reference TRBV30 and TRBJ2-3): SQTIHQWPATLVQPVGSPLSLECTVEGTSNPNLYWYRQAAGRGLQLLFYSVGIGQISSEVPQNLSASRPQDRQFILSSKKLLLSDSGFYLCAHSGMTTDTQYFGPGTRLTVL.